Sequencing of this T cell receptor (beta chain) was carried out in a study of T cell changes during pregnancy in multiple sclerosis. Germline values: CDR1 ENHRY, CDR2 SYGVKD. With 7 bases clipped from V and 6 bases from J, the junction kept 8 bases outside the gene matches. The CDR3 length is 13 residues. The data were produced by immunoSEQ multiplex PCR, yet TCRdb's version contains in-frame clones alone and is incomplete. This sample has around 51,000 clones, with roughly 93% found just once. The chain has TRBV10-3 and TRBJ1-2; 7 positions agree with TRBD1. The sample in question was peripheral blood, obtained in the second trimester of pregnancy. The sequence came from a female donor with multiple sclerosis, enrolled in a pregnancy study. The DNA for the CDR3 is TGTGCCATCAATCGACAGGGATTACATGGCTACACCTTC. Its protein product is CAINRQGLHGYTF.